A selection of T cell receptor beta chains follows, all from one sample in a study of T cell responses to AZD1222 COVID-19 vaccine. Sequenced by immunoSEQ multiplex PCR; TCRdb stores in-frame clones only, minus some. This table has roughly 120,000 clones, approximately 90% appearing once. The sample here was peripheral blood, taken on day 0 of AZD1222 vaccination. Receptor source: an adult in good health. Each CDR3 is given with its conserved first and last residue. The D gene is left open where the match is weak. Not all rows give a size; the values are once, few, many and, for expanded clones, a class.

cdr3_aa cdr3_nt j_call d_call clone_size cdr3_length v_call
CASSPPGDQGGTQYF TGTGCCAGTAGCCCCCCGGGAGACCAGGGGGGTACGCAGTATTTT TRBJ2-3 NA few 15 TRBV19
CASSLSGRISYNEQFF TGTGCCAGCAGCCTAAGCGGGAGGATCTCCTACAATGAGCAGTTCTTC TRBJ2-1 TRBD2 NA 16 TRBV7-9
CAISEGGIGNQPQHF TGTGCCATCTCCGAGGGGGGTATAGGCAATCAGCCCCAGCATTTT TRBJ1-5 NA NA 15 TRBV10-3
CASSPGTGDTYSNQPQHF TGTGCCAGTAGTCCCGGGACAGGGGATACTTATAGCAATCAGCCCCAGCATTTT TRBJ1-5 TRBD1 few 18 TRBV19
CASSPLGRGRQETQYF TGTGCCAGCAGCCCCCTCGGGAGGGGGCGGCAAGAGACCCAGTACTTC TRBJ2-5 NA once 16 TRBV9
CATSASNYGYTF TGTGCCACCAGTGCCTCCAACTATGGCTACACCTTC TRBJ1-2 NA NA 12 TRBV24-1
CATSRGSSYNEQFF TGTGCCACCAGCAGAGGTAGCTCCTACAATGAGCAGTTCTTC TRBJ2-1 NA NA 14 TRBV15
CASSLLDRGLSNEKLFF TGTGCCAGCAGTTTACTCGACAGGGGGCTCAGTAATGAAAAACTGTTTTTT TRBJ1-4 TRBD1 NA 17 TRBV28
CASSRSGARQETQYF TGTGCCAGCAGCAGGTCGGGGGCAAGGCAAGAGACCCAGTACTTC TRBJ2-5 NA NA 15 TRBV27
CASSEGWGSQPQHF TGTGCCAGCAGCGAGGGATGGGGAAGCCAGCCCCAGCATTTT TRBJ1-5 NA NA 14 TRBV6-6
CASSPQWSDEQYF TGTGCCAGCAGCCCCCAGTGGAGTGACGAGCAGTACTTC TRBJ2-7 NA NA 13 TRBV9
CSVETGDAYGYTF TGCAGCGTTGAGACAGGGGATGCCTATGGCTACACCTTC TRBJ1-2 TRBD1 NA 13 TRBV29-1
CAWSVRGGGSTEAFF TGTGCCTGGAGTGTACGGGGTGGAGGAAGCACTGAAGCTTTCTTT TRBJ1-1 NA NA 15 TRBV30
CASSLTVGWEPQHF TGTGCCAGCAGCTTAACGGTAGGGTGGGAGCCCCAGCATTTT TRBJ1-5 NA NA 14 TRBV7-3
CASSLGLAGGPYNEQFF TGTGCCAGTAGTCTGGGACTAGCGGGAGGGCCGTACAATGAGCAGTTCTTC TRBJ2-1 TRBD2 NA 17 TRBV19
CASSLGGRGEAFF TGTGCCAGCAGCTTAGGAGGCCGAGGTGAAGCTTTCTTT TRBJ1-1 NA NA 13 TRBV11-3
CASSFGTVSYEQYF TGTGCCAGCAGCTTTGGAACTGTGTCCTACGAGCAGTACTTC TRBJ2-7 NA NA 14 TRBV9
CASSLVSRNGEQFF TGTGCCAGCAGCTTGGTTTCCCGGAACGGGGAGCAGTTCTTC TRBJ2-1 NA once 14 TRBV5-4
CASSLEWGNGELFF TGTGCCAGCAGCTTAGAGTGGGGAAACGGGGAGCTGTTTTTT TRBJ2-2 NA NA 14 TRBV11-1
CASSPGAGNTGELFF TGTGCCAGCAGCCCTGGAGCGGGGAACACCGGGGAGCTGTTTTTT TRBJ2-2 NA once 15 TRBV11-3
CASRRTGTHYGYTF TGTGCCAGCAGACGGACAGGGACCCACTATGGCTACACCTTC TRBJ1-2 TRBD1 NA 14 TRBV28
CASSRTGTDTQYF TGCGCCAGCAGCCGAACCGGGACAGATACGCAGTATTTT TRBJ2-3 NA once 13 TRBV5-1
CASSLGAAMHNEQFF TGTGCCAGCAGCTTAGGGGCCGCCATGCACAATGAGCAGTTCTTC TRBJ2-1 NA NA 15 TRBV11-3
CASSRPGTSLGGELFF TGTGCCAGCAGCCGACCCGGGACTAGCTTGGGCGGGGAGCTGTTTTTT TRBJ2-2 TRBD2 NA 16 TRBV3-1/TRBV3-2
CAWSVGTGFYEQYF TGTGCCTGGAGTGTGGGGACAGGGTTCTACGAGCAGTACTTC TRBJ2-7 TRBD1 NA 14 TRBV30
CASSQPPGSPQFF TGTGCCAGCAGCCAACCGCCGGGTTCGCCCCAGTTCTTC TRBJ2-1 NA few 13 TRBV12-3/TRBV12-4
CASSPGTKSDSPLHF TGTGCCAGCTCACCCGGGACGAAAAGCGATTCACCCCTCCACTTT TRBJ1-6 NA NA 15 TRBV18
CASSFGRVEAKNIQYF TGTGCCAGCAGCTTTGGGAGGGTCGAAGCCAAAAACATTCAGTACTTC TRBJ2-4 TRBD2 NA 16 TRBV11-2
CASSLLSGLRELFF TGTGCCAGCAGCCTACTCAGTGGTCTACGGGAGCTGTTTTTT TRBJ2-2 NA NA 14 TRBV3-1/TRBV3-2
CSLSRTGAEAFF TGCAGCTTAAGTAGGACAGGGGCGGAAGCTTTCTTT TRBJ1-1 TRBD1 NA 12 TRBV29-1
CASSTQGARGELFF TGTGCCAGCAGTACTCAGGGGGCGCGCGGGGAGCTGTTTTTT TRBJ2-2 TRBD1 NA 14 TRBV28
CASSVGMAAGEKLFF TGTGCCAGCAGCGTAGGAATGGCGGCTGGTGAAAAACTGTTTTTT TRBJ1-4 NA few 15 TRBV9
CASSRTGTSYNEQFF TGCGCCAGCAGCAGGACCGGGACTTCCTACAATGAGCAGTTCTTC TRBJ2-1 NA NA 15 TRBV5-1
CAAGQANEKLFF TGTGCCGCCGGGCAGGCTAATGAAAAACTGTTTTTT TRBJ1-4 NA NA 12 TRBV30
CASAPGGTGELFF TGTGCCAGCGCCCCCGGGGGCACCGGGGAGCTGTTTTTT TRBJ2-2 NA NA 13 TRBV13
CASSLLGGAERNTEAFF TGTGCCAGCAGCTTGCTCGGGGGCGCGGAGCGGAACACTGAAGCTTTCTTT TRBJ1-1 NA NA 17 TRBV7-9
CASSYDLEAYNSPLHF TGTGCCAGCAGTTACGACCTTGAGGCCTATAATTCACCCCTCCACTTT TRBJ1-6 NA NA 16 TRBV6-6
CASSILGGVSNQPQHF TGTGCCAGTAGTATATTGGGGGGGGTGAGCAATCAGCCCCAGCATTTT TRBJ1-5 NA NA 16 TRBV19
CASSPSSPGAYNEQFF TGTGCCAGCAGTCCTAGCTCCCCCGGGGCGTACAATGAGCAGTTCTTC TRBJ2-1 NA NA 16 TRBV7-2
CASSQNLAGSYGYTF TGTGCCAGCAGCCAAAATCTCGCGGGCAGCTATGGCTACACCTTC TRBJ1-2 NA NA 15 TRBV3-1/TRBV3-2
CAIRGRGMNTEAFF TGTGCCATCAGGGGAAGGGGGATGAACACTGAAGCTTTCTTT TRBJ1-1 NA NA 14 TRBV10-3
CAWSVGGGFEQYF TGTGCCTGGAGTGTAGGGGGGGGATTCGAGCAGTACTTC TRBJ2-7 NA NA 13 TRBV30
CASSETSGAADTQYF TGTGCCAGTAGTGAGACTAGCGGGGCGGCAGATACGCAGTATTTT TRBJ2-3 TRBD2 NA 15 TRBV19
CSASRSGGRNEQFF TGCAGTGCTAGTAGAAGCGGGGGGAGGAATGAGCAGTTCTTC TRBJ2-1 TRBD2 NA 14 TRBV20-1
CATSRGQGAGDEQYF TGTGCCACCAGCAGAGGACAGGGAGCTGGGGACGAGCAGTACTTC TRBJ2-7 TRBD1 NA 15 TRBV15
CASSSDPTGGSSPLHF TGTGCCAGCAGCTCCGACCCCACAGGGGGCTCTTCACCCCTCCACTTT TRBJ1-6 TRBD1 NA 16 TRBV7-9
CASSLIPQGNYGYTF TGTGCCAGCAGCTTGATCCCGCAGGGGAACTATGGCTACACCTTC TRBJ1-2 NA once 15 TRBV5-4
CASKRDRGLSTEAFF TGTGCCAGTAAGCGGGACAGGGGGCTCAGCACTGAAGCTTTCTTT TRBJ1-1 TRBD1 NA 15 TRBV19
CATNSPAAGTGINEQFF TGTGCCACCAACAGTCCAGCCGCCGGGACAGGGATTAATGAGCAGTTCTTC TRBJ2-1 TRBD1 NA 17 TRBV24-1
CASERGIEGSPLHF TGTGCCTCCGAAAGGGGCATAGAGGGATCACCCCTCCACTTT TRBJ1-6 NA NA 14 TRBV30
CASSYSTTSGIETQYF TGTGCCAGCAGTTACTCGACCACTAGCGGGATAGAGACCCAGTACTTC TRBJ2-5 TRBD2 NA 16 TRBV6-5
CAWSAGTPSQFF TGTGCCTGGAGTGCAGGGACTCCAAGCCAGTTCTTC TRBJ2-1 NA NA 12 TRBV30
CASSRRTGGTGELFF TGTGCCAGCAGCCGAAGGACAGGGGGGACCGGGGAGCTGTTTTTT TRBJ2-2 TRBD1 few 15 TRBV7-9
CASSVYEQYF TGTGCCAGCAGTGTCTACGAGCAGTACTTC TRBJ2-7 NA NA 10 TRBV2
CASSQSGRLTSENYGYTF TGCGCCAGCAGTCAATCCGGCAGACTCACCTCCGAGAACTATGGCTACACCTTC TRBJ1-2 NA NA 18 TRBV23-1
CASSLAGAPETQYF TGTGCCAGCAGCTTGGCCGGGGCCCCGGAGACCCAGTACTTC TRBJ2-5 NA few 14 TRBV5-4
CASSAGMNTEAFF TGTGCCAGCTCGGCAGGGATGAACACTGAAGCTTTCTTT TRBJ1-1 NA NA 13 TRBV18
CASSLGTREQFF TGTGCCAGCAGCTTAGGGACCCGCGAGCAGTTCTTC TRBJ2-1 NA NA 12 TRBV11-3
CASSQDGGPYEQYF TGTGCCAGCAGTCAGGACGGTGGGCCCTACGAGCAGTACTTC TRBJ2-7 NA few 14 TRBV6-1